These 21 T cell receptor beta chains came from one sample sequenced in a study of cytomegalovirus exposure and HLA in healthy donors. It was with 60 Vbeta and 13 Jbeta primers that the PCR ran. The data were produced by immunoSEQ multiplex PCR, yet TCRdb's version contains in-frame clones alone and is incomplete. The profile shows some 210,000 clones, about 72% of them singletons. The sequenced sample consisted of PBMCs. All receptors come from a male donor in good health and CMV-seronegative.

The chain uses TRBV7-8 and TRBJ2-1; 9 bases line up with TRBD2. V was clipped by 3 bases and J by 0 bases; unmatched bases: 3. The germline V gene encodes CDR1 SGHVS and CDR2 FQNEAQ. The CDR3 extends over 16 amino acids. The CDR3 region has the DNA TGTGCCAGCAGCTTCCAGACTAGCGGCTCCTACAATGAGCAGTTCTTC. This translates into CASSFQTSGSYNEQFF.

V and J are TRBV18 and TRBJ2-3; 14 nucleotides agree with TRBD2. CDR1 is KGHSH, CDR2 LQKENI, per germline. J was trimmed by 6 bases and V by 1 base; bases with no gene match: 6. This CDR3 is built from 17 residues. The CDR3 here is CASSPQTSGRASDTQYF. The CDR3 coding sequence is TGTGCCAGCTCACCACAGACTAGCGGGAGGGCATCGGATACGCAGTATTTT.

The J gene is TRBJ2-7, the V gene TRBV27, with 7 nucleotides matching TRBD2. This CDR3 spans 13 amino acids. Trimming took 3 bases from V and 5 from J; bases not matched to a gene: 4. CDR1 MNHEY and CDR2 SMNVEV come from the germline V gene (reference sequence). The CDR3 region has the DNA TGTGCCAGCAGTTTCGGGGGGTCCGACGAGCAGTACTTC. Protein sequence: CASSFGGSDEQYF.

The V and J genes are TRBV9 and TRBJ2-1; a weak D match, TRBD2 (6 bases). The CDR3 is 17 amino acids. CDR1 and CDR2 (germline): SGDLS, YYNGEE. V lost 0 bases, J lost 2 bases, and 15 bases lay in between. CDR3 residues: CASSVAGGKIAYNEQFF. Written as DNA, the CDR3 is TGTGCCAGCAGCGTAGCGGGCGGGAAAATTGCCTACAATGAGCAGTTCTTC.

Note on this clone: A junction boundary mismatches the germline segment, possibly from a read error. J is TRBJ2-1 and V is TRBV6-5, with 10 positions matching TRBD1. Germline CDR1 reads MNHEY; CDR2 reads SVGAGI. The CDR3 length is 15 residues. The CDR3 loop reads CASSPGQGVFNGQFF. CDR3 in DNA: TGTGCCAGCAGTCCCGGACAGGGGGTCTTCAATGGGCAGTTCTTC.

CDR3 sequence reads: CASSIGQAYEQYF. The CDR3 nucleotides read TGTGCCAGTAGTATCGGACAGGCCTACGAGCAGTACTTC. The V and J genes are TRBV19 and TRBJ2-7; 7 positions match TRBD1. V shed 3 bases, J shed 2 bases, and the junction held 1 base outside the gene matches. Germline V gives CDR1 LNHDA, CDR2 SQIVND (reference sequence). The CDR3 has 13 amino acids.

This clone was picked up a small number of times. The junction departs from the called germline gene at one end, perhaps through a read error. At the DNA level, this CDR3 is encoded by other sequences in the same sample as well. This chain joins TRBV4-1 and TRBJ2-7, with D uncertain. The CDR3 consists of 15 residues. The germline gives CDR1 MGHRA, CDR2 YSYEKL. The CDR3 spells CASSQEASSSYEQYF. CDR3 nucleotide sequence: TGTGCCAGCAGCCAAGAGGCTAGTTCGTCCTACGAGCAGTACTTC.

V usage is TRBV9 and J usage is TRBJ2-7; TRBD2 matches 8 bases. Per germline, CDR1 SGDLS and CDR2 YYNGEE. The CDR3 spans 17 residues. The V and J ends lost 4 bases and 1 base, in that order; junction bases with no gene match: 13. CDR3 in DNA: TGTGCCAGCAGCCCAAGAGCGGGGGACCTAGGATCCTACGAGCAGTACTTC. It yields the protein CASSPRAGDLGSYEQYF.

The count of this clone is one. The chain has TRBV2 and TRBJ2-5, with 9 bases matching TRBD1. Per germline, CDR1 SNHLY and CDR2 FYNNEI. This CDR3 region has 16 residues. The V gene end was trimmed by 6 bases and the J gene end by 1 base; junction bases not matched to a gene: 9. In DNA form, the CDR3 reads TGTGCCAGCAGGCCCCTTGGGACAGGGCCCCAAGAGACCCAGTACTTC. Protein sequence: CASRPLGTGPQETQYF.

The chain combines TRBV19 with TRBJ1-5, with a possible D match to TRBD1 (5 bases). The CDR3 sequence is 14 residues long. V was shortened by 6 bases and J by 7 bases, with 16 bases between the two germline ends. Germline V lookup: CDR1 LNHDA, CDR2 SQIVND (reference sequence). The CDR3 here is CASSPTGSGQPQHF. DNA of the CDR3: TGTGCCAGTAGCCCCACAGGTAGCGGACAGCCCCAGCATTTT.

The chain is built from TRBV9 and TRBJ2-7; possible D gene TRBD2, 6 bases. Germline V gene lookup returns CDR1 SGDLS and CDR2 YYNGEE. The CDR3 length is 16 residues. Trimming cost V 2 bases and J 2 bases, with 17 bases left between them. CDR3 region: CASSVMSGGGPYEQYF. CDR3 coding DNA: TGTGCCAGCAGCGTCATGAGCGGAGGAGGGCCCTACGAGCAGTACTTC.

The rearrangement joins TRBV7-4 to TRBJ2-7; D possibly corresponds to TRBD2 (5 bases). Germline V gene sequence: CDR1 SGHVT, CDR2 SQSDAQ. CDR3 length: 11 residues. Trimming stripped 6 bases from V and 3 bases from J, with 6 bases between. The CDR3 coding sequence is TGTGCCAGCAGAGCGGACTACGAGCAGTACTTC. Translation gives CASRADYEQYF.

This clone was counted once. The CDR3 bases are TGTGCCAGCAGCTCGCTAGCGGGGGGGAACAATGAGCAGTTCTTC. Encoded protein: CASSSLAGGNNEQFF. This rearrangement joins TRBV7-3 to TRBJ2-1; 12 bases line up with TRBD2. The CDR3 has 15 residues. J gave up 5 bases and V 4 bases, and 3 bases lay outside the gene matches. Germline V gene sequence: CDR1 SGHTA, CDR2 FQGTGA.

Here the CDR3 DNA reads TGTGCTAGTGGTTTGGTAGAATTAGGGGCAGGGAAGAACACCGGGGAGCTGTTTTTT. As protein: CASGLVELGAGKNTGELFF. The rearrangement links TRBV12-5 to TRBJ2-2, with a tentative D call TRBD1 (5 bases). This CDR3 contains 19 residues. Germline lookup yields CDR1 LGHNT and CDR2 FRNRAP. V lost 0 bases and J 1 base, leaving 18 bases between the germline ends.

This chain joins TRBV18 and TRBJ2-5; possible D gene TRBD2, 6 bases. The J call may be incorrect, as the DNA end agrees better with TRBJ2-7. The germline CDR1 and CDR2 sequences are KGHSH and LQKENI. This CDR3 comprises 15 residues. This CDR3 reads CASSPRGEDPYEQYF. The CDR3 bases are TGTGCCAGCTCACCACGGGGGGAGGATCCCTACGAGCAGTACTTC.

The J gene is TRBJ2-7, the V gene TRBV19; D is perhaps TRBD2 (6 bases). This CDR3 has 13 amino acids. Trimming cost V 8 bases and J 0 bases, with 11 bases left between them. Per germline, CDR1 LNHDA and CDR2 SQIVND (reference sequence). CDR3 sequence (DNA): TGTGCCAGTGGAGCGGGTTCCTCCTACGAGCAGTACTTC. Translation gives CASGAGSSYEQYF. Looking up the rest from reference TRBV19 and TRBJ2-7 gives the full variable domain: DGGITQSPKYLFRKEGQNVTLSCEQNLNHDAMYWYRQDPGQGLRLIYYSQIVNDFQKGDIAEGYSVSREKKESFPLTVTSAQKNPTAFYLCASGAGSSYEQYFGPGTRLTVT.

This chain joins TRBV7-9 and TRBJ2-2, with D unclear. The CDR3 has 16 amino acids. V was clipped by 2 bases and J by 1 base, with 11 bases between them. From germline, CDR1 is SEHNR and CDR2 FQNEAQ (reference sequence). The chain's CDR3 is CASSLNVAGNTGELFF. Written as DNA, the CDR3 is TGTGCCAGCAGCTTAAATGTGGCAGGGAACACCGGGGAGCTGTTTTTT.

The J gene is TRBJ2-2, the V gene TRBV5-4, with TRBD2 as a possible D gene (6 bases). The V end was cut by 5 bases, the J end by 9 bases, with 14 bases between. This CDR3 contains 13 residues. Germline values: CDR1 SGHNT, CDR2 YYREEE (reference sequence). The CDR3 DNA follows: TGTGCCAGCAGTTCAAGCCGGGGGAGGGAGCTGTTTTTT. This encodes CASSSSRGRELFF.

The V gene is TRBV15, the J gene TRBJ2-5; 8 positions match TRBD1. The J call is doubtful: the DNA matches TRBJ2-7 better. The CDR3 consists of 14 residues. The germline gives CDR1 LNHNV, CDR2 YYDKDF (reference sequence). CDR3 DNA sequence: TGTGCCACCAGCAGACCAGGGGGCGGATACGAGCAGTACTTC. This sequence encodes CATSRPGGGYEQYF.

The chain has TRBV19 and TRBJ2-5, with 8 bases that match TRBD2. J lost 4 bases, V lost 2 bases, and 6 bases had no gene match. This CDR3 comprises 15 residues. Germline V gives CDR1 LNHDA, CDR2 SQIVND (reference sequence). For the CDR3, the DNA is TGTGCCAGTAGTATATTCGGGGGGGCAGGAGAGACCCAGTACTTC. This codes for CASSIFGGAGETQYF.

This clone was counted a few times. The chain recombines TRBV6-6 with TRBJ2-3; tentatively, D is TRBD2 (6 bases). V was trimmed by 1 base and J by 4 bases, leaving 9 bases between them. The V gene's germline CDR1 is MNHNY and CDR2 SVGAGI (reference sequence). CDR3 size: 14 residues. This CDR3 is CASSYYGSADTQYF. CDR3 nucleotide sequence: TGTGCCAGCAGTTACTACGGGAGCGCAGATACGCAGTATTTT.